Sequencing of this T cell receptor (beta chain) was carried out in a study of Tregs in tolerant kidney transplant recipients. Whole-study findings and limits: Expanding Tregs on activated donor B cells appeared to best identify donor-specific TCRbeta clones.

Some clones are missing from TCRdb's copy, which holds only in-frame ones; the method was immunoSEQ multiplex PCR. The sample shows about 240,000 clones, about 80% of them seen only once. Unstimulated regulatory T cells (CD4+CD25+CD127-), CD4+CD25- non-regulatory cells, CD4 and CD8 cells were FACS-sorted from thawed PBMCs. The CDR3 runs 17 residues. Germline CDR1 LGHNA, CDR2 YNFKEQ. V lost 1 base, J lost 5 bases, and 10 bases stayed unmatched. As for this clone: Its specificity is unknown.

The clonotype was recovered from a human donor in good health. This sequence joins TRBV4-2 and TRBJ2-5; 10 positions agree with TRBD2. Sequencing was done on a sample of CD4+ T cells from blood. The CDR3 here is CASSQVSGGAVRETQYF. In nucleotides, the CDR3 is TGTGCCAGCAGCCAAGTCAGCGGGGGGGCCGTTAGGGAGACCCAGTACTTC.